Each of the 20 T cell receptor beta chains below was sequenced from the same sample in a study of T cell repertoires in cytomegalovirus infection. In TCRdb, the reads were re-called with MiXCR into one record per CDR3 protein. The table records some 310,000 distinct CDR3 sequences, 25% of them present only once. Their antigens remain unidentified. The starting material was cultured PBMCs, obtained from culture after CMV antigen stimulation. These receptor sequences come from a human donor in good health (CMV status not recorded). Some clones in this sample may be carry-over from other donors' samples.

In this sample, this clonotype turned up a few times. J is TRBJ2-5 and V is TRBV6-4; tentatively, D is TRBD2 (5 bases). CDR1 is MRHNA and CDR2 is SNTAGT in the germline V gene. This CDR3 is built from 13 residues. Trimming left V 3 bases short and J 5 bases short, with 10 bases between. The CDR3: CASSESGRETQYF. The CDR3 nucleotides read TGTGCCAGCAGTGAAAGCGGACGGGAGACCCAGTACTTC.

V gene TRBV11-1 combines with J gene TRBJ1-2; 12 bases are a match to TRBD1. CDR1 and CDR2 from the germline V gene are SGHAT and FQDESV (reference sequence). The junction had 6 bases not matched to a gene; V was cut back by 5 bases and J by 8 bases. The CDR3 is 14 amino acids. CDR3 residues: CASSPGQGAEGYTF. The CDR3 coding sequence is TGTGCCAGCAGCCCGGGACAGGGGGCTGAGGGCTACACCTTC.

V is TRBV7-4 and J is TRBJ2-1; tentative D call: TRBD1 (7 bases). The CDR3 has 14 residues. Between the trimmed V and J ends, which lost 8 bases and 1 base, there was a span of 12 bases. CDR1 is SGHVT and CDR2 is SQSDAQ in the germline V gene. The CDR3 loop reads CASGGGGSYNEQFF. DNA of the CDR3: TGTGCCAGCGGAGGGGGCGGGTCCTACAATGAGCAGTTCTTC.

CDR3 in DNA: TGTGCCAGCAGTCCAGCCGAGTTAGCGGGACAGCAGTACGTC. This codes for CASSPAELAGQQYV. The gene calls are TRBV6-2 or TRBV6-3 and TRBJ2-7; TRBD2 matches at 8 bases. J was trimmed by 8 bases and V by 5 bases; bases with no gene match: 11. The V gene's germline CDR1 is MNHEY and CDR2 SVGEGT. The CDR3 spans 14 residues.

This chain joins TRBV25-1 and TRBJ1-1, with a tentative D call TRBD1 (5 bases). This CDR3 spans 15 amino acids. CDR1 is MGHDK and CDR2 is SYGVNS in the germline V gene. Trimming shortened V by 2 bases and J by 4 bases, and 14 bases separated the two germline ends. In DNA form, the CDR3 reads TGTGCCAGCAGTGAACTCCAAGCGGGGCGCACTGAAGCTTTCTTT. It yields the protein CASSELQAGRTEAFF.

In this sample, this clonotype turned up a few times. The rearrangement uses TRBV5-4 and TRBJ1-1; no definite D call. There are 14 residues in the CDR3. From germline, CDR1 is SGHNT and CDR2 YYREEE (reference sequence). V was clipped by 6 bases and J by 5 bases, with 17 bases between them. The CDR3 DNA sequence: TGTGCCAGCACCTCTGGAGGAGGAGGTACTGAAGCTTTCTTT. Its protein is CASTSGGGGTEAFF.

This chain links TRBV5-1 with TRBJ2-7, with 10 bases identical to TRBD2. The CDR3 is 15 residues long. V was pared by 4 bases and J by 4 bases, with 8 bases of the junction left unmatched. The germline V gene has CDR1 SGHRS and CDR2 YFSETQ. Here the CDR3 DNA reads TGCGCCAGCAGCGCCACTAGCGGGGCCCAATACGAGCAGTACTTC. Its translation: CASSATSGAQYEQYF.

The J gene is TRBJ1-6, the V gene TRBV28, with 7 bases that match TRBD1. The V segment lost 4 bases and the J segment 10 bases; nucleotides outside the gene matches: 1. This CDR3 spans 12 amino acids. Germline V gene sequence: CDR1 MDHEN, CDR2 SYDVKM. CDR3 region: CASSSGGSPLHF. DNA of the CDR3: TGTGCCAGCAGTTCAGGGGGATCACCCCTCCACTTT.

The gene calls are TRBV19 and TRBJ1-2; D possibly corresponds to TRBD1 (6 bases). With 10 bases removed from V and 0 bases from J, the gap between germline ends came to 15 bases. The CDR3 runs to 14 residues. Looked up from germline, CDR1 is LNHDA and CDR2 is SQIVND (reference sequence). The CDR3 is CATTGGTTNYGYTF. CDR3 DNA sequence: TGTGCCACCACCGGCGGGACAACTAACTATGGCTACACCTTC.

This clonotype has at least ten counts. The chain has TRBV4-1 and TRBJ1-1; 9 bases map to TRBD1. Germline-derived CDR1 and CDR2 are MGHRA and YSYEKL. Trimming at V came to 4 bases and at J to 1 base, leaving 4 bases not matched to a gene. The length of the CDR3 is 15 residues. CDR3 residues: CASSPGQGPNTEAFF. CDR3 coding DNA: TGCGCCAGCAGCCCTGGACAGGGGCCGAACACTGAAGCTTTCTTT.

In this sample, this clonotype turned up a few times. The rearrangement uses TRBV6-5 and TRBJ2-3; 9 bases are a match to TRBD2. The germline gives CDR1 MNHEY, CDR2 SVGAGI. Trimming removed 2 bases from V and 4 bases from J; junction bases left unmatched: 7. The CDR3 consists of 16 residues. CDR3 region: CASSYQGGLAPDTQYF. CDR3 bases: TGTGCCAGCAGTTACCAGGGGGGACTAGCTCCAGATACGCAGTATTTT.

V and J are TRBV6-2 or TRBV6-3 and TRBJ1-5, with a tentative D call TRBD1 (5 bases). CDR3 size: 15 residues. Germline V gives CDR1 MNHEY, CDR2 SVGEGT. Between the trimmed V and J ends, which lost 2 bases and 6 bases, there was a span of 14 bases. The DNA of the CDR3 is TGTGCCAGCAGTTACGGACCCAGGGAGAGTCAGCCCCAGCATTTT. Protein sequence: CASSYGPRESQPQHF.

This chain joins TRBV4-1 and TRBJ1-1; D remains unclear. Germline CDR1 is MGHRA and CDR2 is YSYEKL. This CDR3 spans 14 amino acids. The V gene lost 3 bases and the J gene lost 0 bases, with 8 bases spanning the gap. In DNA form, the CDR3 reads TGCGCCAGCAGCCAGAGTAGGCTGAACACTGAAGCTTTCTTT. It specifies CASSQSRLNTEAFF.

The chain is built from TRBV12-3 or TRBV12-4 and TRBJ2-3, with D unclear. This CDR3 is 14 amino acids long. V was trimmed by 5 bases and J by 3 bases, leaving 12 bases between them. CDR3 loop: CASSPSYRTDTQYF. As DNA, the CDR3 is TGTGCCAGCAGTCCCTCGTATAGAACAGATACGCAGTATTTT.

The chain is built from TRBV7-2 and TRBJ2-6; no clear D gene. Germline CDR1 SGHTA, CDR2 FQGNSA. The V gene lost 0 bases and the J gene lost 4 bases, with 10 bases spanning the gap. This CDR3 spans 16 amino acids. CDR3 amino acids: CASSLAVGKGANVLTF. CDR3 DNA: TGTGCCAGCAGCTTAGCCGTGGGCAAGGGGGCCAACGTCCTGACTTTC.

This chain's CDR3 is CASSLKETTTAGYTF. The CDR3 DNA is TGCGCCAGCAGCCTTAAGGAGACAACTACGGCGGGCTACACCTTC. The rearrangement joins TRBV4-1 to TRBJ1-2; D gene unclear. This CDR3 has 15 amino acids. Germline lookup yields CDR1 MGHRA and CDR2 YSYEKL. V lost 4 bases, J lost 8 bases, and 20 bases lay in between.

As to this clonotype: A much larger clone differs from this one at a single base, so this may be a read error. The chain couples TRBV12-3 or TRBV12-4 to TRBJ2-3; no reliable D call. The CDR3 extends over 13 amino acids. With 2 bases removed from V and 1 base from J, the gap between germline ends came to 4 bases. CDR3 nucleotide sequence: TGTGCCAGCAGTTTACACGGCACAGATACGCAGTATTTT. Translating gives CASSLHGTDTQYF.

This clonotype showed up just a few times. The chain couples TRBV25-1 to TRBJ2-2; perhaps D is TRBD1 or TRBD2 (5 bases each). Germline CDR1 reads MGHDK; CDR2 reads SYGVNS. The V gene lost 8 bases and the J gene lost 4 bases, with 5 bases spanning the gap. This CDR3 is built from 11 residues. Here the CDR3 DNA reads TGTGCCAGCGGGGGCACCGGGGAGCTGTTTTTT. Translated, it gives CASGGTGELFF.

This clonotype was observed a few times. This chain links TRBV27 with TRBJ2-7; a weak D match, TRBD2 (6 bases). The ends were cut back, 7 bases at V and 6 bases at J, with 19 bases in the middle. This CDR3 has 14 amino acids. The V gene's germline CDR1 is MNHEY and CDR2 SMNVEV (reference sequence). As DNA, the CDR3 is TGTGCCAGCACCTATGGGGTACGGGAGACCGAGCAGTACTTC. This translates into CASTYGVRETEQYF.

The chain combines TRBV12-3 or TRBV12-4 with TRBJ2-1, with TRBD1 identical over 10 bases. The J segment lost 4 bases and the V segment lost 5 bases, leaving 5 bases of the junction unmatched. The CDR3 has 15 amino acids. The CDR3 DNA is TGTGCCAGCAGTGCAGACAGGGGGCTGTACAATGAGCAGTTCTTC. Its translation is CASSADRGLYNEQFF.